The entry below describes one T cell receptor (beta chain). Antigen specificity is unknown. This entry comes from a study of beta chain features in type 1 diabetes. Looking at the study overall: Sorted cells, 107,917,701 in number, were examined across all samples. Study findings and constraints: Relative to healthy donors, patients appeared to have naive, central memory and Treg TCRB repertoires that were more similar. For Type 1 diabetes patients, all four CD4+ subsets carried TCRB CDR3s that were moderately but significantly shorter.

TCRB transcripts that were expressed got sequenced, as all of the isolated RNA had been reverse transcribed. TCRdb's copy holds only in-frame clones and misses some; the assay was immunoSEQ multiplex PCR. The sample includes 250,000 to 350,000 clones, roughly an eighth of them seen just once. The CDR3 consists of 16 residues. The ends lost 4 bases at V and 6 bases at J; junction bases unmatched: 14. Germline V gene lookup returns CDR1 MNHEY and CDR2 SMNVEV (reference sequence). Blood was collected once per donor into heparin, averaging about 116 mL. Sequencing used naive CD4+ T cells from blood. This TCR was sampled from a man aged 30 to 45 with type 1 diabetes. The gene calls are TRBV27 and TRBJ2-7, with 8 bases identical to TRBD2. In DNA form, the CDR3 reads TGTGCCAGCAGTTCAATAGGCGGGACTAGAATAGTCGAGCAGTACTTC. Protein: CASSSIGGTRIVEQYF.